This TCR beta chain is drawn from a study of blood T cell repertoires in COVID-19. Study context: Acute-phase and convalescent COVID-19 samples originated in the United States, Italy and Spain. T cells, B-cell-depleted T cells, or PBMCs supplied cDNA or gDNA.

With 0 bases removed from V and 3 bases from J, the gap between germline ends came to 18 bases. This CDR3 is 17 amino acids long. In germline, CDR1 is LGHNA, CDR2 YSLEER. Sequenced by immunoSEQ multiplex PCR; TCRdb stores in-frame clones only, minus some. Of over 200,000 clones in the sample, 70% to 90% were seen once. This TCR was sampled from a woman aged 18-29 years who had recovered from COVID-19. Input material: peripheral blood. V gene TRBV4-3 combines with J gene TRBJ2-7; D unclear. The CDR3 sequence is CASSQEAKFSSFYEQYF. The CDR3 nucleotides are TGCGCCAGCAGCCAAGAAGCTAAGTTTTCCTCCTTCTACGAGCAGTACTTC.